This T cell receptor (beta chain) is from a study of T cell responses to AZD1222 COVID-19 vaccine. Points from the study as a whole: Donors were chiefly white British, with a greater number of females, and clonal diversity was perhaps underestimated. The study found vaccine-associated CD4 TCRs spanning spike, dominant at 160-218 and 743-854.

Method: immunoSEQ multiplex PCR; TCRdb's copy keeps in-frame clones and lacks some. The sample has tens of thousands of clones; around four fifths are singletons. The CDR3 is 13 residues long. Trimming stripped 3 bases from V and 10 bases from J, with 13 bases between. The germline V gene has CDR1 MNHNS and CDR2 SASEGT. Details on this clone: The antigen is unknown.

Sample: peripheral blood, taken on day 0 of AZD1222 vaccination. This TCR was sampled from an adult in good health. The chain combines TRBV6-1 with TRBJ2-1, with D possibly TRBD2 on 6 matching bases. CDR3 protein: CASSEDTRGEQFF. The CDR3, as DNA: TGTGCCAGCAGTGAGGACACCCGGGGGGAGCAGTTCTTC.